Sequencing of this TCR beta chain was carried out in a study of blood T cell repertoires in COVID-19. For the study at large: Spain, Italy and the United States supplied samples that represented acute and convalescent COVID-19. PBMCs, B-cell-depleted T cells, or T cells provided the cDNA or gDNA that made up the material.

Authors' methods: Amplification with reference gene primers provided the estimates of nucleated cell counts. Clones were read by immunoSEQ multiplex PCR, and TCRdb kept only the in-frame ones, dropping some. The D gene and trimming were derived from the DNA, and the V and J assignments and clone size from that table. Of some 350,000 clones listed, around four fifths are singletons. The sequenced sample consisted of peripheral blood. This clonotype originated in a man aged 30 to 45 with active or convalescent COVID-19.

CDR3 coding DNA: TGCGCCAGCAGCCTGGGGAGATACACCGGGGAGCTGTTTTTT. Amino acid sequence: CASSLGRYTGELFF. V usage is TRBV4-3 and J usage is TRBJ2-2; D may be TRBD2 (5 bases). Trimming took off 4 bases at V and 3 bases at J, with 9 bases between the two ends. Germline V gene data show CDR1 as LGHNA and CDR2 as YSLEER. The CDR3 consists of 14 residues.